Listed below are T cell receptor beta chains from one sample, sequenced in a study of blood T cells in healthy people across ages. TCRdb reanalysed the 5' RACE reads using MiXCR and keeps one entry per CDR3 protein. The table records about 780,000 distinct CDR3 sequences, around 62% of them present only once. Sequences were obtained from blood. These receptors all stem from a man under 40 in good health. Both conserved end residues are part of each CDR3.

J gene: TRBJ1-4
V gene: TRBV12-3/TRBV12-4
CDR3 protein: CASSLEAQNEKLFF

J gene: TRBJ2-7
V gene: TRBV7-8
CDR3 protein: CASSLSRGGSYEQYF

J gene: TRBJ1-2
V gene: TRBV6-1
CDR3 protein: CASSEVSPGVYGYTF

J gene: TRBJ1-2
V gene: TRBV10-3
CDR3 protein: CAISARDDSYYGYTF

J gene: TRBJ2-5
V gene: TRBV29-1
CDR3 protein: CSVEVGLQETQYF

J gene: TRBJ1-2
V gene: TRBV7-2
CDR3 protein: CASSLDVRGGGYTF

J gene: TRBJ2-7
V gene: TRBV29-1
CDR3 protein: CSVGTRGEQYF

J gene: TRBJ2-3
V gene: TRBV7-2
CDR3 protein: CASKPDYTDTQYF

J gene: -
V gene: TRBV5-5
CDR3 protein: CAGSWDTRASGEQYF

J gene: TRBJ2-3
V gene: TRBV9
CDR3 protein: CASSVGGTGMTDTQYF

J gene: TRBJ2-1
V gene: TRBV5-1
CDR3 protein: CASSLVGRGEPYEQFF

J gene: TRBJ1-2
V gene: TRBV5-1
CDR3 protein: CASSLDTDRNYGYTF

J gene: TRBJ2-3
V gene: TRBV5-1
CDR3 protein: CASSLEGQPLDTQYF

J gene: TRBJ2-1
V gene: TRBV7-6
CDR3 protein: CASSLDGAASSSSYNEPFF

J gene: TRBJ2-7
V gene: TRBV6-2/TRBV6-3
CDR3 protein: CASSYSLAGASSYEQYF

J gene: TRBJ2-7
V gene: TRBV7-2
CDR3 protein: CASSLVVTGAYEQYF

J gene: TRBJ2-1
V gene: TRBV15
CDR3 protein: CATSRGLAVEQFF

J gene: TRBJ2-7
V gene: TRBV18
CDR3 protein: CASSTGQGPHEQYF

J gene: TRBJ2-5
V gene: TRBV7-2
CDR3 protein: CASSTTAGAEGQGLQETQYF

J gene: TRBJ1-3
V gene: TRBV2
CDR3 protein: CASIRGVDGNTIYF

J gene: TRBJ2-6
V gene: TRBV6-5
CDR3 protein: CASSSSIDRGLWANVLTF

J gene: TRBJ1-5
V gene: TRBV20-1
CDR3 protein: CSARSGPPNQPQHF